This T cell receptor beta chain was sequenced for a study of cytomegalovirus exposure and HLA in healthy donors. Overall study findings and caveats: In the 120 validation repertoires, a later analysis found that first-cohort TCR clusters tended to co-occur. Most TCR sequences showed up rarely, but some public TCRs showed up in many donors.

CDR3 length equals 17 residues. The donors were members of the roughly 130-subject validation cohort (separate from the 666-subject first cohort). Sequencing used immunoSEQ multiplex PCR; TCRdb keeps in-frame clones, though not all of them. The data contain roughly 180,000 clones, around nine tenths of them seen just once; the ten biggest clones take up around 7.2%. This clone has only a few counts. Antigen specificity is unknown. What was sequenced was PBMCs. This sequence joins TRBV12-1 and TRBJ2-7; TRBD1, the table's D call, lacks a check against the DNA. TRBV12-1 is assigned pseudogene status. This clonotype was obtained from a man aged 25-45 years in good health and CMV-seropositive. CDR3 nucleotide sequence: TGTGCCAGCAGCTTTTTGCCTATGGGCAGGCCCCCCTACGAGCAGTACTTC. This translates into CASSFLPMGRPPYEQYF.